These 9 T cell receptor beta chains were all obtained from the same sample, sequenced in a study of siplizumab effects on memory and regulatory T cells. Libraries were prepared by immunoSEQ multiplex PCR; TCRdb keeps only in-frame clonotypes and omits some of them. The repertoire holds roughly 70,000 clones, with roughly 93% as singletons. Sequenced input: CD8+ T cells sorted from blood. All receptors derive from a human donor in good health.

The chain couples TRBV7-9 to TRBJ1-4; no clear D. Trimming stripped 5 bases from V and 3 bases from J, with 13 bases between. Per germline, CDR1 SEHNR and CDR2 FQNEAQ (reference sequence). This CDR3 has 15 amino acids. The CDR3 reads CASSGPRVANEKLFF. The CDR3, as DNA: TGTGCCAGCAGCGGGCCTCGGGTTGCTAATGAAAAACTGTTTTTT. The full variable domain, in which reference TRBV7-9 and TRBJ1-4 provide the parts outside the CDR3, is DTGVSQNPRHKITKRGQNVTFRCDPISEHNRLYWYRQTLGQGPEFLTYFQNEAQLEKSRLLSDRFSAERPKGSFSTLEIQRTEQGDSAMYLCASSGPRVANEKLFFGSGTQLSVL.

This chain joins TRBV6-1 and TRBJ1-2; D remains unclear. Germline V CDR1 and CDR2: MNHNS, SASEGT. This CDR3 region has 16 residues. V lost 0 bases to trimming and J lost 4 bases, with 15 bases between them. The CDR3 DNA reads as TGTGCCAGCAGTGAAGCGGTTTTGTTTCGGAGCTATGGCTACACCTTC. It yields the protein CASSEAVLFRSYGYTF.

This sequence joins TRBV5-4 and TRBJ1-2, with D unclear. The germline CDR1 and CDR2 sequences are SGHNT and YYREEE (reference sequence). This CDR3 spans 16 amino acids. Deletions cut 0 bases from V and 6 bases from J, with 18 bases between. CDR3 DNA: TGTGCCAGCAGCTTGGAGAGTGAAGTTTATGGGCATGGCTACACCTTC. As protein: CASSLESEVYGHGYTF.

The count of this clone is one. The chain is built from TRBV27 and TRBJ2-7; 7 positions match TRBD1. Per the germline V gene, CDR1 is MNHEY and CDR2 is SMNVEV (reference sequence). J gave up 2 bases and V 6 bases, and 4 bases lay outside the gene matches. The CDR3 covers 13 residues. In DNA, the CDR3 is TGTGCCAGCAGACAGGGGATCGCCTACGAGCAGTACTTC. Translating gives CASRQGIAYEQYF.

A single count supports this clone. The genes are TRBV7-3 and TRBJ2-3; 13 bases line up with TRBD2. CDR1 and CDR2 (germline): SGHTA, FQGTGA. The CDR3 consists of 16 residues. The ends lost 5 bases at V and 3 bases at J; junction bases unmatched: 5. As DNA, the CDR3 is TGTGCCAGCAGCCTTGGGACTAGCGGGGTGACAGATACGCAGTATTTT. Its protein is CASSLGTSGVTDTQYF.

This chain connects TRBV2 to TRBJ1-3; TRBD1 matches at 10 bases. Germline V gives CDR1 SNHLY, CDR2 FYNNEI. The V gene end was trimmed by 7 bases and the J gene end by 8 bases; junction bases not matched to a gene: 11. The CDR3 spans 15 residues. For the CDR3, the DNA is TGTGCCAGCACCCTGGGACAGGGGATCGGTCACACCATATATTTT. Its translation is CASTLGQGIGHTIYF.

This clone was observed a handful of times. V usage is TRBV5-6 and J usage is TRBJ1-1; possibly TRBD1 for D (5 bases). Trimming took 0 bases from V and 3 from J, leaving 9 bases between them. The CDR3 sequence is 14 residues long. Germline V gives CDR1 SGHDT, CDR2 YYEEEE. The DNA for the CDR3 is TGTGCCAGCAGCTTGGACGGGGCGTACACTGAAGCTTTCTTT. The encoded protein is CASSLDGAYTEAFF.

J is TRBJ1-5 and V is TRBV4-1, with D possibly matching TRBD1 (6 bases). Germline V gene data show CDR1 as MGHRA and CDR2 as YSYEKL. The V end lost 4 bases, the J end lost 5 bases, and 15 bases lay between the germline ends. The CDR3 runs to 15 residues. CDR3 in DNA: TGCGCCAGCAGCCTCCCAGGACAGCAAGATCAGCCCCAGCATTTT. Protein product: CASSLPGQQDQPQHF.

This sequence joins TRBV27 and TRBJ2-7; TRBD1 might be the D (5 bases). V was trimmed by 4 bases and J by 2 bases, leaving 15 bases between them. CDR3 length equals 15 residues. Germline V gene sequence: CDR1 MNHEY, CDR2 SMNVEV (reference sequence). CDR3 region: CASSYSLGVTYEQYF. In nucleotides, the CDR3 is TGTGCCAGCAGTTACTCCCTAGGGGTGACCTACGAGCAGTACTTC.